Presented here are 18 T cell receptor beta chains from one specimen sequenced in a study of T cell repertoires in cytomegalovirus infection. Each CDR3 protein is one row after TCRdb ran MiXCR on the reads. This repertoire shows 75,000 to 100,000 distinct CDR3 sequences, more than 40% found once; its top ten account for approximately 95%. Their recognized antigens are unknown. The sample here was CD8+ T cells from cultured PBMCs, taken from culture after CMV antigen stimulation. All receptors come from a human donor in good health (CMV status not recorded). Some clones in this sample may be carry-over from other donors' samples.

This clonotype appeared a few times. In nucleotides, the CDR3 is TGTGCCAGCAGGAACCGTGGACTGATCAATTCACCCCTCCACTTT. Protein sequence: CASRNRGLINSPLHF. J is TRBJ1-6 and V is TRBV27, with D hard to call. V shed 6 bases and J shed 7 bases, with 16 bases lying between them. The CDR3 totals 15 residues. Germline CDR1 and CDR2: MNHEY and SMNVEV (reference sequence).

The rearrangement joins TRBV30 to TRBJ1-6; 7 bases match TRBD1. Germline lookup yields CDR1 GTSNPN and CDR2 SVGIG (reference sequence). The CDR3 sequence is 14 residues long. V lost 5 bases and J lost 5; bases outside the gene matches: 6. CDR3: CAWRRQGDNSPLHF. CDR3 in DNA: TGTGCCTGGCGAAGGCAGGGGGATAATTCACCCCTCCACTTT.

The chain is built from TRBV15 and TRBJ1-1, with a tentative D call TRBD1 (5 bases). The CDR3 has 16 amino acids. The V and J ends lost 0 bases and 1 base respectively, with 12 bases between them. CDR1 is LNHNV, CDR2 YYDKDF, per germline (reference sequence). CDR3 DNA: TGTGCCACCAGCAGAGATTTTCGGGGGACGAACACTGAAGCTTTCTTT. It is translated as CATSRDFRGTNTEAFF.

The chain links TRBV28 to TRBJ1-1; a possible D gene is TRBD1 (6 bases). This CDR3 contains 15 residues. Trimming took 4 bases from V and 1 from J, leaving 13 bases between them. Germline V CDR1 and CDR2: MDHEN, SYDVKM. CDR3 DNA: TGTGCCAGCAGTTCCTTGGACAGAGAGAACACTGAAGCTTTCTTT. Its translation: CASSSLDRENTEAFF.

J is TRBJ1-2 and V is TRBV19; 8 nucleotides match TRBD1. CDR1 and CDR2 (germline): LNHDA, SQIVND (reference sequence). Unmatched junction bases numbered 5, after V lost 10 bases and J lost 4 bases. The CDR3 totals 12 residues. The CDR3: CATGQGLYGYTF. The CDR3 DNA reads TGTGCCACCGGACAGGGACTCTATGGCTACACCTTC.

The rearrangement uses TRBV6-5 and TRBJ2-7, with TRBD2 identical over 9 bases. J lost 0 bases, V lost 4 bases, and 10 bases had no gene match. There are 17 residues in the CDR3. From germline, CDR1 is MNHEY and CDR2 SVGAGI. The CDR3 spells CASSSRGSGSFSYEQYF. The CDR3 DNA reads as TGTGCCAGCAGTTCAAGAGGTAGCGGGAGCTTCTCCTACGAGCAGTACTTC.

The chain combines TRBV15 with TRBJ2-2, with no clear D. Germline V gives CDR1 LNHNV, CDR2 YYDKDF (reference sequence). The CDR3 extends over 13 amino acids. Trimming removed 5 bases at V and 7 bases at J, with 11 bases between. This CDR3 is CATSLPEGGELFF. The CDR3 coding sequence is TGTGCCACCAGCCTACCTGAAGGCGGGGAGCTGTTTTTT.

The chain employs TRBV19 and TRBJ2-5; 10 bases map to TRBD1. From germline, CDR1 is LNHDA and CDR2 SQIVND (reference sequence). There are 15 residues in the CDR3. V shed 6 bases, J shed 3 bases, and the junction held 7 bases outside the gene matches. CDR3 sequence (DNA): TGTGCCAGTAGGCCGGGGACAGGGGCAAAAGAGACCCAGTACTTC. Translating it yields CASRPGTGAKETQYF.

The chain couples TRBV28 to TRBJ2-7, with 11 nucleotides matching TRBD2. J gave up 7 bases and V 5 bases, and 7 bases lay outside the gene matches. CDR1 MDHEN and CDR2 SYDVKM come from the germline V gene. The CDR3 extends over 14 amino acids. In DNA, the CDR3 is TGTGCCAGCAGTACCTCTAGCGGGAGGCTGGAGCAGTACTTC. This gives the protein CASSTSSGRLEQYF.

The chain links TRBV27 to TRBJ2-3, with D perhaps matching TRBD2 (5 bases). Per germline, CDR1 MNHEY and CDR2 SMNVEV (reference sequence). Trimming cost V 0 bases and J 1 base, with 11 bases left between them. This CDR3 has 16 amino acids. In nucleotides, the CDR3 is TGTGCCAGCAGTTTATCGAGGGCAAGGCGCACAGATACGCAGTATTTT. The encoded protein is CASSLSRARRTDTQYF.

This clonotype was seen more than once but under ten times. Compared with germline, one end of the junction differs, possibly owing to a read error. The rearrangement joins TRBV4-2 to TRBJ2-7; TRBD2 matches 7 bases. Germline-derived CDR1 and CDR2 are LGHNA and YNFKEQ. The CDR3 covers 13 residues. The CDR3 region is CASSQEDGEGRDF. CDR3 bases: TGTGCCAGCAGCCAAGAGGACGGGGAGGGCCGAGACTTC.

V is TRBV7-2 and J is TRBJ2-4; D assignment may be TRBD1 or TRBD2 (6 bases each). There are 18 residues in the CDR3. With 4 bases removed from V and 3 bases from J, the gap between germline ends came to 22 bases. In germline, CDR1 is SGHTA, CDR2 FQGNSA. CDR3 amino acids: CASSSRDIRFGGKNIQYF. For the CDR3, the DNA is TGTGCCAGCAGCTCCCGGGACATACGGTTCGGGGGCAAAAACATTCAGTACTTC.

This chain joins TRBV6-6 and TRBJ2-7; 9 nucleotides align to TRBD2. Losses at the gene ends were 10 bases for V and 2 bases for J; bases not matched to a gene: 9. CDR1 and CDR2 (germline): MNHNY, SVGAGI (reference sequence). CDR3 size: 14 residues. The CDR3 DNA reads TGTGCCACATCGACGGCGGGGGGGACCTACGAGCAGTACTTC. Protein product: CATSTAGGTYEQYF.

There are many counts of this clonotype. CDR3 in amino acids: CASSLAWGDAPDEQFF. The CDR3 bases are TGTGCCAGCAGCTTAGCGTGGGGAGACGCACCGGATGAGCAGTTCTTC. The chain recombines TRBV7-8 with TRBJ2-1; D possibly corresponds to TRBD2 (5 bases). The CDR3 runs to 16 residues. Deletions cut 0 bases from V and 8 bases from J, with 17 bases between. The V gene's germline CDR1 is SGHVS and CDR2 FQNEAQ.

The rearrangement uses TRBV27 and TRBJ2-7; D gene ambiguous. V lost 2 bases and J 1 base, leaving 9 bases between the germline ends. The CDR3 is 14 amino acids. CDR1 and CDR2 (germline): MNHEY, SMNVEV (reference sequence). The CDR3 reads CASSLMAVSYEQYF. DNA of the CDR3: TGTGCCAGCAGTTTAATGGCAGTTTCCTACGAGCAGTACTTC.

This sequence joins TRBV19 and TRBJ2-2, with D tentatively TRBD1 (7 bases). Germline V gene sequence: CDR1 LNHDA, CDR2 SQIVND (reference sequence). The CDR3 covers 16 residues. The ends were cut back, 4 bases at V and 4 bases at J, with 16 bases in the middle. The CDR3 DNA is TGTGCCAGTAGTACCGTGGCGGGACAGTTCACCGGGGAGCTGTTTTTT. Translating it yields CASSTVAGQFTGELFF.

In this sample, this clonotype turned up a few times. The CDR3 DNA sequence: TGTGCCAGCAGTGAGAGGTTGGGGGCCTCAGCTAGCAATCAGCCCCAGCATTTT. This sequence encodes CASSERLGASASNQPQHF. The chain employs TRBV6-1 and TRBJ1-5; possibly TRBD1 for D (6 bases). Trimming cost V 3 bases and J 0 bases, with 18 bases left between them. The V gene's germline CDR1 is MNHNS and CDR2 SASEGT. The CDR3 is made up of 18 amino acids.

The chain has TRBV27 and TRBJ2-5; D perhaps matches TRBD1 (6 bases). CDR1 is MNHEY, CDR2 SMNVEV, per germline (reference sequence). The CDR3 covers 14 residues. The ends were cut back, 6 bases at V and 0 bases at J, with 11 bases in the middle. This CDR3 reads CASRRQVDQETQYF. CDR3 bases: TGTGCCAGCAGGCGACAGGTAGACCAAGAGACCCAGTACTTC.